These 20 T cell receptor beta chains were all obtained from the same sample, sequenced in a study of Graves' ophthalmopathy and Graves' hyperthyroidism. RNA transcripts yielded amplified TCR beta CDR3 regions. Investigators did first-round RT-PCR with HTBI primers, then second-round multiplex PCR. TCRdb recomputed calls from the multiplex PCR reads with MiXCR, one row per CDR3 protein. The data show under 200,000 distinct CDR3 sequences, with less than 45% seen just once and roughly 5.2% held by the top ten. The sequenced sample consisted of peripheral blood. These receptors all stem from a woman aged 35 to 49 with Graves' ophthalmopathy.

This clonotype was seen a few times. This rearrangement joins TRBV4-1 to TRBJ2-7, with D possibly TRBD2 on 6 matching bases. Trimming took 0 bases from V and 1 from J, leaving 7 bases between them. Germline V gene sequence: CDR1 MGHRA, CDR2 YSYEKL. This CDR3 is 14 amino acids long. Here the CDR3 DNA reads TGCGCCAGCAGCCAAGATCGGGGGTCCTACGAGCAGTACTTC. Encoded protein: CASSQDRGSYEQYF.

On this clonotype: At one of its ends the junction is not consistent with the germline gene, which may arise from a read error. J is TRBJ2-5 and V is TRBV27, with TRBD1 identical over 8 bases. Germline values: CDR1 MNHEY, CDR2 SMNVEV (reference sequence). The CDR3 covers 15 residues. CDR3 residues: CASSLSTGGQGTQYF. Here the CDR3 DNA reads TGTGCCAGCAGTTTATCAACAGGGGGACAAGGGACCCAGTACTTC.

The chain joins TRBV19 to TRBJ1-1; D may be TRBD1 (5 bases). In germline, CDR1 is LNHDA, CDR2 SQIVND (reference sequence). V lost 5 bases and J 4 bases, leaving 17 bases between the germline ends. This CDR3 is built from 15 residues. Here the CDR3 DNA reads TGTGCCAGTAGTGGTGGGACGAGAAGAGGCACTGAAGCTTTCTTT. Amino acid sequence: CASSGGTRRGTEAFF.

This clonotype appeared a single time. The chain links TRBV12-3 or TRBV12-4 to TRBJ2-3; 9 bases agree with TRBD2. This CDR3 is built from 16 residues. With V trimmed by 5 bases and J by 0 bases, 6 bases remained unmatched. CDR3 residues: CASSTLAGESTDTQYF. CDR3 nucleotide sequence: TGTGCCAGCAGTACCTTAGCGGGGGAAAGCACAGATACGCAGTATTTT.

This clonotype was seen many times. The chain carries TRBV7-9 and TRBJ1-5; 7 positions match TRBD1. The CDR3 runs to 12 residues. V lost 1 base and J lost 13; bases outside the gene matches: 4. Per the germline V gene, CDR1 is SEHNR and CDR2 is FQNEAQ (reference sequence). CDR3 coding DNA: TGTGCCAGCAGCTTAGGGATGGGACAGCAGCATTTT. Translating it yields CASSLGMGQQHF.

Many counts were recorded for this clonotype. This chain connects TRBV3-1 to TRBJ1-1; 10 bases agree with TRBD1. CDR3 length: 14 amino acids. The germline V gene has CDR1 LGHDT and CDR2 YNNKEL (reference sequence). J gave up 10 bases and V 2 bases, and 7 bases lay outside the gene matches. The CDR3 region is CASSQRPGQGIAFF. The DNA of the CDR3 is TGTGCCAGCAGCCAAAGACCGGGACAGGGGATAGCTTTCTTT.

This clonotype was seen many times. At one end, the junction sequence differs from germline, possibly due to a read error. The chain employs TRBV11-2 and TRBJ2-5; 9 nucleotides match TRBD2. Per germline, CDR1 SGHAT and CDR2 FQNNGV. The CDR3 length is 18 residues. The CDR3 coding sequence is TGTGCCAGCAGCTTGGGCGCGGGAGGGAGAAAGGACCAAGTGACCCAGTACTTC. Protein product: CASSLGAGGRKDQVTQYF.

The chain combines TRBV12-3 or TRBV12-4 with TRBJ1-6; D gene ambiguous. V lost 3 bases and J 5 bases, leaving 8 bases between the germline ends. The CDR3 totals 14 residues. The CDR3 nucleotides are TGTGCCAGCAGTTTGCGGCTGAATAATTCACCCCTCCACTTT. This gives the protein CASSLRLNNSPLHF.

This clonotype was recorded many times. This sequence joins TRBV6-5 and TRBJ1-1, with 9 positions matching TRBD1. Looked up from germline, CDR1 is MNHEY and CDR2 is SVGAGI. The CDR3 is made up of 17 amino acids. The V and J ends lost 2 bases and 4 bases, in that order; junction bases with no gene match: 11. CDR3 in amino acids: CASSYGPRGQGSTEAFF. CDR3 sequence (DNA): TGTGCCAGCAGTTACGGTCCCCGTGGACAGGGGAGCACTGAAGCTTTCTTT.

The sample holds many counts of this clonotype. The gene calls are TRBV7-8 and TRBJ1-6, with TRBD1 identical over 7 bases. V was pared by 1 base and J by 5 bases, with 5 bases of the junction left unmatched. The CDR3 has 16 amino acids. CDR1 SGHVS and CDR2 FQNEAQ come from the germline V gene. CDR3 amino acids: CASSLDHRGNNSPLHF. CDR3 nucleotide sequence: TGTGCCAGCAGCTTAGACCACAGGGGTAATAATTCACCCCTCCACTTT.

This chain uses TRBV6-2 or TRBV6-3 with TRBJ2-6; D perhaps matches TRBD2 (5 bases). Trimming left V 0 bases short and J 1 base short, with 10 bases between. Germline loops: CDR1 MNHEY, CDR2 SVGEGT. The CDR3 is 17 amino acids. This CDR3 reads CASSYSDYSSGANVLTF. CDR3 nucleotides: TGTGCCAGCAGTTACTCCGACTACTCATCTGGGGCCAACGTCCTGACTTTC.

This chain links TRBV28 with TRBJ1-1, with TRBD1 as a possible D gene (5 bases). V shed 4 bases and J shed 1 base, with 13 bases lying between them. There are 15 residues in the CDR3. Germline V CDR1 and CDR2: MDHEN, SYDVKM. The CDR3 DNA sequence: TGTGCCAGCAGTTACTCGGGACTATCGAACACTGAAGCTTTCTTT. Translating gives CASSYSGLSNTEAFF.

The gene calls are TRBV6-5 and TRBJ1-2; TRBD1 matches 7 bases. The J segment lost 9 bases and the V segment lost 4 bases, leaving 8 bases of the junction unmatched. This CDR3 contains 13 residues. Germline V lookup: CDR1 MNHEY, CDR2 SVGAGI. Here the CDR3 DNA reads TGTGCCAGCAGTTCTACAGGGGACGCGCGCTACACCTTC. Amino acids: CASSSTGDARYTF.

The V and J genes are TRBV19 and TRBJ2-7, with 8 bases lining up with TRBD2. CDR3 length: 13 residues. Germline CDR1 is LNHDA and CDR2 is SQIVND (reference sequence). Losses at the gene ends were 1 base for V and 6 bases for J; bases not matched to a gene: 2. As DNA, the CDR3 is TGTGCCAGTAGTATAGTCGGGGGGGCCGAGCAGTACTTC. It specifies CASSIVGGAEQYF.

This clonotype came up many times. The CDR3 loop is CASSDRLGPTEAFF. CDR3 bases: TGTGCCAGCAGTGATCGCTTAGGGCCCACTGAAGCTTTCTTT. V is TRBV2 and J is TRBJ1-1; no clear D. The CDR3 extends over 14 amino acids. Trimming took 3 bases from V and 4 from J, leaving 12 bases between them. The germline V gene encodes CDR1 SNHLY and CDR2 FYNNEI.

The sample holds one count of this clonotype. CDR3 sequence: CASSYSPGQGSEQYF. CDR3 nucleotide sequence: TGTGCCAGCAGTTACTCCCCAGGACAGGGGAGCGAGCAGTACTTC. The chain joins TRBV6-5 to TRBJ2-7; 9 bases line up with TRBD1. The V gene's germline CDR1 is MNHEY and CDR2 SVGAGI. With V trimmed by 0 bases and J by 6 bases, 6 bases remained unmatched. CDR3 length: 15 amino acids.

J is TRBJ1-1 and V is TRBV19, with D unresolved. The germline gives CDR1 LNHDA, CDR2 SQIVND (reference sequence). Trimming took 4 bases from V and 4 from J, leaving 13 bases between them. The CDR3 sequence is 14 residues long. This CDR3 is CASSTTTPATEAFF. As DNA, the CDR3 is TGTGCCAGTAGTACAACGACACCTGCCACTGAAGCTTTCTTT.

The chain links TRBV18 to TRBJ1-3, with D perhaps TRBD1 (5 bases). The CDR3 runs 15 residues. Trimming removed 4 bases from V and 5 bases from J, with 15 bases in between. Germline assignment: CDR1 KGHSH and CDR2 LQKENI. CDR3 in DNA: TGTGCCAGCTCACTCTCGCAGGGTGCGAGAAACACCATATATTTT. Translated, it gives CASSLSQGARNTIYF.

The chain links TRBV27 to TRBJ2-7; 12 bases agree with TRBD1. The germline CDR1 and CDR2 sequences are MNHEY and SMNVEV (reference sequence). V was pared by 6 bases and J by 4 bases, with 7 bases of the junction left unmatched. The CDR3 is made up of 15 amino acids. In nucleotides, the CDR3 is TGTGCCAGCAGGGCCCTGGGACAGGGGGCTTACGAGCAGTACTTC. Protein sequence: CASRALGQGAYEQYF.

This clonotype was detected many times. This chain links TRBV7-9 with TRBJ2-2, with TRBD2 matching over 7 bases. The CDR3 contains 15 residues. Germline lookup yields CDR1 SEHNR and CDR2 FQNEAQ (reference sequence). J gave up 4 bases and V 2 bases, and 4 bases lay outside the gene matches. The CDR3 DNA reads as TGTGCCAGCAGCTTACTACCGGGAGGCACCGGGGAGCTGTTTTTT. It codes for CASSLLPGGTGELFF.